These 10 T cell receptor beta chains originate from one sample sequenced in a study of cytomegalovirus exposure and HLA in healthy donors. PCR involved 60 Vbeta and 13 Jbeta primers. The protocol was immunoSEQ multiplex PCR, while the TCRdb copy is restricted to in-frame clones and leaves out a portion. The sample records roughly 180,000 clones, 60% to 85% being singletons. Material for sequencing was PBMCs. The receptors come from a young man in good health and CMV-seronegative.

The gene calls are TRBV29-1 and TRBJ1-1; D remains unclear. CDR3 length: 12 amino acids. Trimming removed 4 bases at V and 3 bases at J, with 9 bases between. From germline, CDR1 is SQVTM and CDR2 ANQGSEA. CDR3 DNA sequence: TGCAGCGTTGTGGTCCGGGACACTGAAGCTTTCTTT. It codes for CSVVVRDTEAFF.

V is TRBV6-1 and J is TRBJ1-3; D not certain. Germline CDR1 and CDR2: MNHNS and SASEGT. The V gene lost 5 bases and the J gene lost 0 bases, with 8 bases spanning the gap. This CDR3 is 14 amino acids long. This CDR3 reads CASSIVVSGNTIYF. The CDR3, as DNA: TGTGCCAGCAGTATTGTAGTCTCTGGAAACACCATATATTTT.

The chain has TRBV30 and TRBJ1-2; D is uncertain. This CDR3 has 11 amino acids. V was shortened by 0 bases and J by 8 bases, with 7 bases between the two germline ends. Germline-derived CDR1 and CDR2 are GTSNPN and SVGIG (reference sequence). CDR3 bases: TGTGCCTGGAGTGTAGAAGAGGGCTACACCTTC. The encoded protein is CAWSVEEGYTF.

This clone was observed a handful of times. The V gene is TRBV10-2, the J gene TRBJ2-6, with a weak D call TRBD2 (5 bases). Germline V CDR1 and CDR2: WSHSY, SAAADI. The V and J ends lost 7 bases and 0 bases respectively, with 7 bases between them. The CDR3 consists of 14 residues. The CDR3 region has the DNA TGCGCCAGCACCGGAGGCTCTGGGGCCAACGTCCTGACTTTC. This translates into CASTGGSGANVLTF.

This chain links TRBV27 with TRBJ1-6; D is uncertain. Trimming stripped 4 bases from V and 0 bases from J, with 19 bases between. CDR1 is MNHEY and CDR2 is SMNVEV in the germline V gene (reference sequence). This CDR3 has 19 amino acids. CDR3 amino acids: CASSSHTDTSSSYNSPLHF. The CDR3 region has the DNA TGTGCCAGCAGTTCCCACACTGACACCTCAAGCTCCTATAATTCACCCCTCCACTTT.

Comments on this clone: A far more abundant clone sits one base away, making this likely a read error. V is TRBV7-9 and J is TRBJ1-2, with D possibly TRBD1 on 6 matching bases. The CDR3 covers 12 residues. Germline loops: CDR1 SEHNR, CDR2 FQNEAQ (reference sequence). The CDR3 nucleotides are TGTTCCAGCAGCCCGAGCCCGGGGGGGCCAGACTTC. It translates to CSSSPSPGGPDF.

This rearrangement joins TRBV30 to TRBJ2-2; possible D gene TRBD2, 6 bases. V was clipped by 3 bases and J by 5 bases, with 13 bases between them. CDR1 and CDR2 (germline): GTSNPN, SVGIG (reference sequence). The CDR3 has 14 amino acids. CDR3 residues: CAWSRQGGTGELFF. The CDR3 DNA sequence: TGTGCCTGGAGCCGCCAGGGAGGAACCGGGGAGCTGTTTTTT.

This chain connects TRBV15 to TRBJ2-5; possible D gene TRBD2, 5 bases. Matching the DNA end better, TRBJ2-7 makes the J call doubtful. Germline CDR1 is LNHNV and CDR2 is YYDKDF (reference sequence). The CDR3 length is 13 residues. CDR3 amino acids: CATSRDRDYEQYF. In nucleotides, the CDR3 is TGTGCCACCAGCAGAGATCGGGACTACGAGCAGTACTTC.

The chain carries TRBV6-6 and TRBJ2-5; TRBD1 might be the D (6 bases). The CDR3 has 14 amino acids. The germline V gene encodes CDR1 MNHNY and CDR2 SVGAGI (reference sequence). V shed 6 bases and J shed 5 bases, with 16 bases lying between them. The CDR3 region has the DNA TGTGCCAGCAGCCAAAGGGGGAGAGGGGAGACCCAGTACTTC. This gives the protein CASSQRGRGETQYF.

V and J are TRBV9 and TRBJ2-2, with D possibly being TRBD1 (6 bases). Trimming stripped 3 bases from V and 6 bases from J, with 12 bases between. In germline, CDR1 is SGDLS, CDR2 YYNGEE. CDR3 length: 14 amino acids. For the CDR3, the DNA is TGTGCCAGCAGCGCCGGACCAGGGGCCGGGGAGCTGTTTTTT. Residues: CASSAGPGAGELFF.